This paragraph reports one T cell receptor (beta chain). The entry originates in a study of T cell responses to AZD1222 COVID-19 vaccine. Generated by immunoSEQ multiplex PCR, the TCRdb table keeps only in-frame clones and is missing some. The sample lists 120,000 or so clones, roughly 92% occurring once. The V gene's germline CDR1 is SGHRS and CDR2 YFSETQ. The CDR3 runs 14 residues. Trimming took off 2 bases at V and 9 bases at J, with 15 bases between the two ends. The genes are TRBV5-1 and TRBJ2-1, with D perhaps TRBD1 or TRBD2 (5 bases each). This sequence originates from an adult who received the AZD1222 COVID-19 vaccine. The sample in question was peripheral blood, obtained 28 days after the second AZD1222 dose. The CDR3: CASSFGGGYSEQFF. The CDR3 coding sequence is TGCGCCAGCAGCTTTGGGGGTGGGTATAGTGAGCAGTTCTTC.